This T cell receptor (beta chain) was captured in a study of cytomegalovirus exposure and HLA in healthy donors. This CDR3 is built from 12 residues. The ends were cut back, 1 base at V and 8 bases at J, with 7 bases in the middle. The germline V gene encodes CDR1 WSHSY and CDR2 SAAADI. This clone was recorded only once. The PCR had 60 Vbeta and 13 Jbeta primers. Repertoires were generated with immunoSEQ multiplex PCR, while TCRdb's copy carries only in-frame clones and drops some. The sample has about 99,000 clones; approximately 80% are singletons. The sequenced sample was PBMCs. This clonotype was sampled from a man aged 40-49 years in good health and CMV-seronegative. The chain employs TRBV10-2 and TRBJ2-3; no clear D. DNA of the CDR3: TGCGCCAGCAGTGAGTTTTACGGTACGCAGTATTTT. This codes for CASSEFYGTQYF.